Each of the 7 T cell receptor beta chains below was sequenced from the same sample in a study of post-analysis software for immune sequencing data. Notes on the study in general: Patients carried several TRBV segments more frequently than controls did, and TRBV5-6, TRBV5-1 and TRBV20-1 were among them.

Unique molecular identifiers were built into the TCR beta cDNA libraries. MiXCR, run by TCRdb on the PCR reads, gives a single entry per CDR3 protein. The sample has more than 500,000 distinct CDR3 sequences, 30% to 40% seen once; the top ten hold around 6%. These receptors' antigens are unknown. Sequenced sample: blood. These receptors were obtained from a girl aged 2 to 17 with multiple sclerosis.

The chain uses TRBV20-1 and TRBJ1-6; TRBD1 is a possible D gene (6 bases). This CDR3 contains 19 residues. V was cut by 1 base and J by 0 bases, with 19 bases left in between. Germline-derived CDR1 and CDR2 are DFQATT and SNEGSKA (reference sequence). The CDR3 nucleotides read TGCAGTGCTAGAGCCCCTACTTTAGACAGGAGCTCCTATAATTCACCCCTCCACTTT. Protein sequence: CSARAPTLDRSSYNSPLHF.

The chain is built from TRBV4-2 and TRBJ2-7, with D perhaps TRBD1 or TRBD2 (5 bases each). Germline V CDR1 and CDR2: LGHNA, YNFKEQ. This CDR3 spans 16 amino acids. Trimming cost V 5 bases and J 0 bases, with 17 bases left between them. The CDR3 is CASSGGGGRNSYEQYF. The CDR3 coding sequence is TGTGCCAGCAGCGGTGGTGGGGGACGTAACTCCTACGAGCAGTACTTC.

This clonotype was seen more than once but under ten times. The rearrangement uses TRBV20-1 and TRBJ2-7; D is unclear. The CDR3 spans 15 residues. V was trimmed by 3 bases and J by 7 bases, leaving 22 bases between them. Germline CDR1 is DFQATT and CDR2 is SNEGSKA (reference sequence). For the CDR3, the DNA is TGCAGTGCTAGCCTGTATTCCGGGTCCTTAGGGGAGCAGTACTTC. This translates into CSASLYSGSLGEQYF.

This clonotype was picked up many times. This chain links TRBV29-1 with TRBJ2-3; 9 bases map to TRBD1. CDR1 SQVTM and CDR2 ANQGSEA come from the germline V gene. The length of the CDR3 is 15 residues. Unmatched junction bases numbered 9, after V lost 7 bases and J lost 1 base. The CDR3 region has the DNA TGCAGCGCTGCGGCGGACAGGGGACGCACAGATACGCAGTATTTT. Residues: CSAAADRGRTDTQYF.

The chain is built from TRBV28 and TRBJ1-5; 9 bases agree with TRBD1. The CDR3 consists of 12 residues. The germline CDR1 and CDR2 sequences are MDHEN and SYDVKM. Trimming removed 6 bases from V and 7 bases from J; junction bases left unmatched: 1. The CDR3 nucleotides read TGTGCCAGCAGGGGACAGGGCCAGCCCCAGCATTTT. Protein product: CASRGQGQPQHF.

This chain joins TRBV7-3 and TRBJ2-1; possibly TRBD1 for D (6 bases). The J call may be mistaken, given a closer DNA end match to TRBJ2-7. Germline CDR1 reads SGHTA; CDR2 reads FQGTGA. The CDR3 runs to 14 residues. The CDR3 DNA follows: TGTGCCAGCAGCCCGGGACGGGACAACAATGAGCAGTACTTC. This translates into CASSPGRDNNEQYF.

About this clonotype itself: One end of the junction varies from germline; a read error may be responsible. This sequence joins TRBV9 and TRBJ1-3; 7 bases align to TRBD1. Germline V gene sequence: CDR1 SGDLS, CDR2 YYNGEE. This CDR3 is built from 16 residues. The CDR3 DNA is TGTGCCCGCAGCGTAGCGGGGACAGCGATTGGAAACACCATATATTTT. Translation: CARSVAGTAIGNTIYF.